The entry below describes one T cell receptor beta chain. This sample is part of a study of blood T cell repertoires in COVID-19. The data were produced by immunoSEQ multiplex PCR, yet TCRdb's version contains in-frame clones alone and is incomplete. The table records roughly 230,000 clones, roughly 85% of them present only once. The CDR3 runs 15 residues. The J segment lost 0 bases and the V segment lost 6 bases, leaving 5 bases of the junction unmatched. The germline CDR1 and CDR2 sequences are MNHNY and SVGAGI (reference sequence). The source of this sequence is a woman older than 75 with acute or convalescent COVID-19. The chain recombines TRBV6-6 with TRBJ2-7, with TRBD2 identical over 10 bases. The sequenced sample was peripheral blood. CDR3 in amino acids: CASSPSSGGSYEQYF. CDR3 nucleotides: TGTGCCAGCAGCCCTTCTAGCGGGGGCTCCTACGAGCAGTACTTC.